The 31 T cell receptor beta chains below were found in one sample sequenced in a study of metastatic and nonmetastatic thyroid tumors. With MiXCR, TCRdb called clones anew from the PCR reads. The sample lists under 50,000 clones; 18% were seen once. All patients were untreated before thyroid surgery. The sequencing sample was made of tumor tissue. The receptors here all came from a female donor with papillary thyroid cancer or a benign thyroid nodule (not recorded which). Some clones in this sample may be carry-over from other donors' samples.

At least ten counts were recorded for this clone. V and J are TRBV2 and TRBJ1-1; a possible D gene is TRBD1 (6 bases). V was pared by 3 bases and J by 1 base, with 12 bases between. Germline V lookup: CDR1 SNHLY, CDR2 FYNNEI. CDR3 length: 15 residues. CDR3 protein: CASSDSGAQNTEAFF. Written as DNA, the CDR3 is TGTGCCAGCAGTGATTCGGGGGCCCAGAACACTGAAGCTTTCTTT.

This clone was counted at least ten times. This chain joins TRBV19 and TRBJ1-5, with D unresolved. V dropped 2 bases and J dropped 0 bases, with 8 bases sitting between them. Germline CDR1 reads LNHDA; CDR2 reads SQIVND (reference sequence). This CDR3 has 15 residues. This CDR3 is CASSIQRYSNQPQHF. The CDR3 bases are TGTGCCAGTAGTATACAGAGATATAGCAATCAGCCCCAGCATTTT.

The chain joins TRBV13 to TRBJ1-1, with 7 bases matching TRBD1. The trim removed 4 bases at V and 4 bases at J, leaving 9 bases unmatched. The CDR3 extends over 15 amino acids. Germline V gives CDR1 PRHDT, CDR2 FYEKMQ (reference sequence). CDR3 residues: CASSSRKGAGTEAFF. Written as DNA, the CDR3 is TGTGCCAGCAGCTCCCGAAAGGGGGCGGGCACTGAAGCTTTCTTT.

The chain joins TRBV20-1 to TRBJ1-6; D gene unclear. Per germline, CDR1 DFQATT and CDR2 SNEGSKA (reference sequence). This CDR3 spans 14 amino acids. V was trimmed by 6 bases and J by 7 bases, leaving 16 bases between them. The CDR3 sequence is CSATSGVNNSPLHF. The CDR3 bases are TGCAGTGCCACCAGCGGTGTGAACAATTCACCCCTCCACTTT.

This clone was seen many times. The chain links TRBV18 to TRBJ1-1, with D unclear. CDR1 and CDR2 from the germline V gene are KGHSH and LQKENI. CDR3 size: 10 residues. V dropped 10 bases and J dropped 4 bases, with 7 bases sitting between them. CDR3 region: CATAGTEAFF. CDR3 bases: TGTGCCACCGCTGGCACTGAAGCTTTCTTT.

This clone has at least ten counts. The V and J genes are TRBV20-1 and TRBJ2-7; the match to TRBD1 covers 12 bases. Germline V gives CDR1 DFQATT, CDR2 SNEGSKA (reference sequence). V was pared by 5 bases and J by 1 base, with 6 bases of the junction left unmatched. The CDR3 consists of 15 residues. CDR3 sequence reads: CSAAGTGGHSYEQYF. CDR3 nucleotide sequence: TGCAGTGCTGCCGGGACAGGGGGCCATTCCTACGAGCAGTACTTC.

In its sample, this clone was seen many times. The chain links TRBV12-3 or TRBV12-4 to TRBJ2-5; TRBD2 might be the D (7 bases). There are 14 residues in the CDR3. V lost 8 bases, J lost 4 bases, and 17 bases lay in between. The CDR3, as DNA: TGTGCCAGCGCGGGTGGGGGGGGGGCAGAGACCCAGTACTTC. It yields the protein CASAGGGGAETQYF.

This clone was counted ten times or more. Distinct nucleotide sequences in the sample also encode this CDR3. This sequence joins TRBV6-1 and TRBJ2-3; unclear D gene. Germline loops: CDR1 MNHNS, CDR2 SASEGT. The V and J ends lost 5 bases and 1 base respectively, with 7 bases between them. CDR3 length: 13 amino acids. The CDR3 spells CASSPRRTDTQYF. The CDR3, as DNA: TGTGCCAGCAGTCCCCGCCGCACAGATACGCAGTATTTT.

The chain has TRBV20-1 and TRBJ2-3; D not certain. CDR3 length: 12 amino acids. The V gene's germline CDR1 is DFQATT and CDR2 SNEGSKA (reference sequence). The V end lost 4 bases, the J end lost 6 bases, and 11 bases lay between the germline ends. Here the CDR3 DNA reads TGCAGTGCTATATCACAGTGGGATACGCAGTATTTT. Encoded protein: CSAISQWDTQYF.

This clone was seen many times. The chain has TRBV9 and TRBJ2-1; possible D gene TRBD2, 6 bases. There are 14 residues in the CDR3. Trimming cost V 0 bases and J 4 bases, with 8 bases left between them. From germline, CDR1 is SGDLS and CDR2 YYNGEE. The CDR3 here is CASSVDGGYNEQFF. The CDR3 DNA reads TGTGCCAGCAGCGTAGATGGGGGGTACAATGAGCAGTTCTTC.

In its sample, this clone was seen a few times. V gene TRBV19 combines with J gene TRBJ2-1; the D gene is possibly TRBD1 (6 bases). This CDR3 is 14 amino acids long. Deletions cut 5 bases from V and 5 bases from J, with 13 bases between. Germline CDR1 LNHDA, CDR2 SQIVND (reference sequence). The CDR3 protein is CASSWAGANNEQFF. The CDR3 DNA reads TGTGCCAGTAGTTGGGCAGGGGCTAACAATGAGCAGTTCTTC.

This clone was detected ten times or more. Other DNA sequences from this sample encode an identical CDR3 as well. The chain's CDR3 is CASSPGTTYEQYF. The DNA for the CDR3 is TGTGCCAGCTCACCAGGGACAACCTACGAGCAGTACTTC. The chain is built from TRBV18 and TRBJ2-7; D is possibly TRBD1 (6 bases). Germline V gene sequence: CDR1 KGHSH, CDR2 LQKENI. V was pared by 2 bases and J by 2 bases, with 7 bases between. CDR3 length: 13 residues.

The table lists this clone with many counts. This specimen includes other DNA sequences encoding the same CDR3. CDR3 DNA: TGTGCCAGTAGTTTGAACCCTCTGGCGGAGACCCAGTACTTC. Residues: CASSLNPLAETQYF. The chain combines TRBV19 with TRBJ2-5; no reliable D call. The CDR3 sequence is 14 residues long. The germline V gene encodes CDR1 LNHDA and CDR2 SQIVND (reference sequence). V lost 5 bases and J lost 5, with 15 bases in between.

On this clone: A read error is possible here, since a much larger clone lies one base away. The J gene is TRBJ2-5, the V gene TRBV5-1, with 8 bases that match TRBD2. This CDR3 contains 16 residues. Germline values: CDR1 SGHRS, CDR2 YFSETQ. The CDR3 reads CASRTGWRGARETHYF. Here the CDR3 DNA reads TGCGCCAGCAGAACCGGATGGCGGGGGGCTCGAGAGACCCATTACTTC.

This clone was detected ten times or more. For the CDR3, the DNA is TGTGCCAGCAGCCGTCTTGGATGGGGCGGGGCTTCCTACAATGAGCAGTTCTTC. Its protein is CASSRLGWGGASYNEQFF. The rearrangement joins TRBV5-6 to TRBJ2-1; D possibly corresponds to TRBD2 (6 bases). Trimming cost V 4 bases and J 1 base, with 21 bases left between them. The V gene's germline CDR1 is SGHDT and CDR2 YYEEEE. This CDR3 has 18 amino acids.

This clone has at least ten counts. The V and J genes are TRBV19 and TRBJ2-6; tentative D call: TRBD1 (5 bases). Trimming shortened V by 10 bases and J by 1 base, and 17 bases separated the two germline ends. The CDR3 has 16 amino acids. Germline V gene lookup returns CDR1 LNHDA and CDR2 SQIVND (reference sequence). In nucleotides, the CDR3 is TGTGCCACCGTGGCAGGGTCTCGGTCTGGGGCCAACGTCCTGACTTTC. Translating gives CATVAGSRSGANVLTF.

In this sample, this clone turned up many times. The chain employs TRBV6-2 or TRBV6-3 and TRBJ1-1, with D hard to call. Trimming left V 7 bases short and J 0 bases short, with 12 bases between. Germline V gene sequence: CDR1 MNHEY, CDR2 SVGEGT. The CDR3 extends over 14 amino acids. The CDR3 sequence: CASTHPRVNTEAFF. For the CDR3, the DNA is TGTGCCAGCACCCACCCCCGGGTGAACACTGAAGCTTTCTTT.

This chain joins TRBV6-1 and TRBJ2-7; 7 bases match TRBD2. This CDR3 has 13 amino acids. The ends lost 8 bases at V and 1 base at J; junction bases unmatched: 5. Per germline, CDR1 MNHNS and CDR2 SASEGT. CDR3 nucleotide sequence: TGTGCCAGCCTCGCGGGGGATTCCTACGAGCAGTACTTC. Translating it yields CASLAGDSYEQYF.

This chain uses TRBV7-4 with TRBJ2-3; the D gene is possibly TRBD2 (5 bases). CDR1 is SGHVT, CDR2 SQSDAQ, per germline. CDR3 size: 16 residues. Trimming shortened V by 3 bases and J by 0 bases, and 13 bases separated the two germline ends. Written as DNA, the CDR3 is TGTGCCAGCAGCTTCTTTTGGAGGCAGAGCACAGATACGCAGTATTTT. It is translated as CASSFFWRQSTDTQYF. The full variable domain, with the rest looked up from reference TRBV7-4 and TRBJ2-3, is GAGVSQSPRYKVAKRGRDVALRCDSISGHVTLYWYRQTLGQGSEVLTYSQSDAQRDKSGRPSGRFSAERPERSVSTLKIQRTEQGDSAVYLCASSFFWRQSTDTQYFGPGTRLTVL.

This clone showed up many times. The rearrangement uses TRBV9 and TRBJ1-6; D is undetermined. This CDR3 region has 14 residues. CDR1 SGDLS and CDR2 YYNGEE come from the germline V gene. Trimming took off 4 bases at V and 8 bases at J, with 13 bases between the two ends. The CDR3 DNA follows: TGTGCCAGCAGCTCCGACTGGAGGGATTCACCCCTCCACTTT. This translates into CASSSDWRDSPLHF.

This clone came up many times. One base away lies a much larger clone, so this may be a sequencing read error. Other DNA sequences within the sample encode an identical CDR3. The chain carries TRBV7-6 and TRBJ2-1; D perhaps matches TRBD2 (7 bases). The CDR3 has 14 residues. V lost 4 bases to trimming and J lost 6 bases, with 13 bases between them. Per germline, CDR1 SGHVS and CDR2 FNYEAQ. The CDR3 reads CASSSRGGANEQFF. DNA of the CDR3: TGTGCCAGCAGCTCGAGGGGGGGGGCCAATGAGCAGTTCTTC.

This clone appeared many times. The chain couples TRBV5-1 to TRBJ2-7; 10 nucleotides line up with TRBD1. V shed 3 bases and J 3 bases; nucleotides not matched to a gene: 9. This CDR3 is 16 amino acids long. Germline V lookup: CDR1 SGHRS, CDR2 YFSETQ. This chain's CDR3 is CASSSALDRGLYEQYF. The CDR3 region has the DNA TGCGCCAGCAGCTCAGCCTTAGACAGGGGGCTCTACGAGCAGTACTTC. Based on the CDR3 plus reference TRBV5-1 and TRBJ2-7, the full variable domain is KAGVTQTPRYLIKTRGQQVTLSCSPISGHRSVSWYQQTPGQGLQFLFEYFSETQRNKGNFPGRFSGRQFSNSRSEMNVSTLELGDSALYLCASSSALDRGLYEQYFGPGTRLTVT.

The chain uses TRBV20-1 and TRBJ1-2, with TRBD1 matching over 7 bases. Germline-derived CDR1 and CDR2 are DFQATT and SNEGSKA (reference sequence). CDR3 length: 15 amino acids. With 3 bases clipped from V and 4 bases from J, the junction kept 11 bases outside the gene matches. The DNA of the CDR3 is TGCAGTGCTAGGACCCGGGACAGCAACCTCTATGGCTACACCTTC. The encoded protein is CSARTRDSNLYGYTF.

This clone was picked up many times. The chain carries TRBV9 and TRBJ2-3; 9 bases align to TRBD1. The germline V gene has CDR1 SGDLS and CDR2 YYNGEE. The V and J ends lost 5 bases and 7 bases, in that order; junction bases with no gene match: 11. This CDR3 contains 15 residues. Here the CDR3 DNA reads TGTGCCAGCAGTTTACAGGGGGCAAGCGGGAATACGCAGTATTTT. It encodes CASSLQGASGNTQYF.

This clone was seen more than once but under ten times. This chain joins TRBV4-2 and TRBJ2-1; TRBD2 matches 7 bases. The CDR3 loop spans 16 amino acids. The germline CDR1 and CDR2 sequences are LGHNA and YNFKEQ. V trimming: 4 bases; J trimming: 9 bases; junction bases outside the gene matches: 15. The CDR3 nucleotides read TGTGCCAGCAGCCCCAGGTGGCCTAGCGGTAATAGTGAGCAGTTCTTC. Its protein is CASSPRWPSGNSEQFF.

Only a few counts were recorded for this clone. This rearrangement joins TRBV18 to TRBJ2-1, with D maybe TRBD2 (8 bases). This CDR3 contains 16 residues. V lost 6 bases to trimming and J lost 7 bases, with 22 bases between them. Germline CDR1 KGHSH, CDR2 LQKENI. The CDR3 protein is CASSFTSGGGTNEQFF. CDR3 bases: TGTGCCAGCTCTTTTACTAGCGGAGGGGGCACGAATGAGCAGTTCTTC.

The table lists this clone with many counts. This rearrangement joins TRBV7-9 to TRBJ1-1, with D unclear. Trimming removed 4 bases at V and 8 bases at J, with 11 bases between. This CDR3 contains 12 residues. Germline V lookup: CDR1 SEHNR, CDR2 FQNEAQ (reference sequence). This CDR3 is CASSSNLQEAFF. In DNA, the CDR3 is TGTGCCAGCAGCTCGAATCTACAAGAAGCTTTCTTT.

This clone was detected ten times or more. The J gene is TRBJ2-2, the V gene TRBV20-1; D might be TRBD1 (6 bases). V was pared by 7 bases and J by 6 bases, with 15 bases between. The length of the CDR3 is 13 residues. The germline V gene encodes CDR1 DFQATT and CDR2 SNEGSKA (reference sequence). DNA of the CDR3: TGCAGTGTTACCGGGACATCCCCCGGGGAGCTGTTTTTT. Amino acid sequence: CSVTGTSPGELFF.

This clone appeared a few times. This rearrangement joins TRBV6-1 to TRBJ2-3; TRBD1 aligns across 10 bases. The CDR3 is 15 amino acids. Germline-derived CDR1 and CDR2 are MNHNS and SASEGT. With 3 bases clipped from V and 4 bases from J, the junction kept 4 bases outside the gene matches. The CDR3 region has the DNA TGTGCCAGCAGTGAGACGACAGGGGGCGCAGATACGCAGTATTTT. This translates into CASSETTGGADTQYF.

This clone was observed many times. The sample has other DNA sequences that encode this CDR3 too. As DNA, the CDR3 is TGTGCCAGCGGTACAGGGACAAGCACTGAAGCTTTCTTT. Translating it yields CASGTGTSTEAFF. The rearrangement uses TRBV2 and TRBJ1-1, with D possibly TRBD1 on 6 matching bases. This CDR3 contains 13 residues. Germline values: CDR1 SNHLY, CDR2 FYNNEI. V shed 8 bases and J shed 4 bases, with 14 bases lying between them.

This clone was detected ten times or more. The chain links TRBV6-1 to TRBJ2-2, with unresolved D. This CDR3 comprises 12 residues. The V gene's germline CDR1 is MNHNS and CDR2 SASEGT. The V and J ends lost 7 bases and 1 base respectively, with 4 bases between them. CDR3 sequence reads: CASTQNTGELFF. The DNA for the CDR3 is TGTGCCAGCACTCAGAACACCGGGGAGCTGTTTTTT.